This T cell receptor beta chain was sequenced during a study of T cells in Graves' hyperthyroidism and ophthalmopathy. Study-wide results and caveats: Model-based prediction identified ophthalmopathy a median around seven months prior to its onset. Among clonotypes expanded in thyroid above 0.001, most were also found in blood.

Amplification of TCR beta CDR3 regions used RNA as the template. RT-PCR in the first round (using the HTBI primer set) targeted the TCR CDR3. TCRdb processed the multiplex PCR reads anew with MiXCR; each CDR3 protein has one entry. The sample carries roughly 580,000 distinct CDR3 sequences, roughly 46% recorded once. About this clonotype: Antigen specificity is unknown.

The sample was peripheral blood or thyroid tissue (not recorded which). The receptor's source is a woman younger than 35 with Graves' hyperthyroidism.

Here the CDR3 reads CASRKQGRGSPLHF. The CDR3 DNA is TGTGCCAGCAGGAAACAGGGGCGAGGCTCACCCCTCCACTTT. The chain couples TRBV6-4 to TRBJ1-6, with 7 bases fitting TRBD1. Germline loops: CDR1 MRHNA, CDR2 SNTAGT. The V gene end was trimmed by 6 bases and the J gene end by 10 bases; junction bases not matched to a gene: 9. The CDR3 runs to 14 residues.